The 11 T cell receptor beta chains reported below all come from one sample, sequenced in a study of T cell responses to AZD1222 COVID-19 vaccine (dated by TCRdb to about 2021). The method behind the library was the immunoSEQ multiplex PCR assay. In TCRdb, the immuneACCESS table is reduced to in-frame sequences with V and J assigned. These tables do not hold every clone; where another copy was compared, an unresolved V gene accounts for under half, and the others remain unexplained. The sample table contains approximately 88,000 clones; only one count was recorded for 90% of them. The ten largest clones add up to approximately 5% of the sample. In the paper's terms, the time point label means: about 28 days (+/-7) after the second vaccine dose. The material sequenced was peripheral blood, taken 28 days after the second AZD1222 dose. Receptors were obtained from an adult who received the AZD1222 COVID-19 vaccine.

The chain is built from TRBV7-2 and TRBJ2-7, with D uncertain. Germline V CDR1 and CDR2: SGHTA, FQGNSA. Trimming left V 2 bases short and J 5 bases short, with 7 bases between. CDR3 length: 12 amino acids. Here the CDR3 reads CASSLWFHEQYF. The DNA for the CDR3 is TGTGCCAGCAGCTTATGGTTTCACGAGCAGTACTTC.

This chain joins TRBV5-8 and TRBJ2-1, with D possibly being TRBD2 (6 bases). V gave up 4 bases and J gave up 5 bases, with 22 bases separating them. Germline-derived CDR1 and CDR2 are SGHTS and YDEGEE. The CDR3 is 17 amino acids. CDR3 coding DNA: TGTGCCAGCAGCGTACCCCATTCTGCGGGGCCAAACAATGAGCAGTTCTTC. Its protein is CASSVPHSAGPNNEQFF.

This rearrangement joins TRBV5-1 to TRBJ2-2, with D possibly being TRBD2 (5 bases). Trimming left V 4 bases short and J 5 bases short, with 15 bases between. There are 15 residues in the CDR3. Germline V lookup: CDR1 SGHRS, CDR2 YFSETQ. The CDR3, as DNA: TGCGCCAGCAGCAGGACTCCGCTCTATACCGGGGAGCTGTTTTTT. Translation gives CASSRTPLYTGELFF.

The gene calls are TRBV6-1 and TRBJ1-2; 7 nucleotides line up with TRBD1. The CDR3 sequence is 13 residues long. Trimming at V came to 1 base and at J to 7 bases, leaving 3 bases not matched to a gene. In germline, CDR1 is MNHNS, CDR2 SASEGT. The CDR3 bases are TGTGCCAGCAGTGAAGAGGGGGCGCGTGGCTACACCTTC. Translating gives CASSEEGARGYTF.

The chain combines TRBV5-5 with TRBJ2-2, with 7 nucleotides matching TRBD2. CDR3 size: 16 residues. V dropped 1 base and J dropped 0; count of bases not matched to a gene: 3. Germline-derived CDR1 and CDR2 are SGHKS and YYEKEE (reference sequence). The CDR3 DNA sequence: TGTGCCAGCAGCTTGTTCAGCGGGGCGAACACCGGGGAGCTGTTTTTT. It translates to CASSLFSGANTGELFF.

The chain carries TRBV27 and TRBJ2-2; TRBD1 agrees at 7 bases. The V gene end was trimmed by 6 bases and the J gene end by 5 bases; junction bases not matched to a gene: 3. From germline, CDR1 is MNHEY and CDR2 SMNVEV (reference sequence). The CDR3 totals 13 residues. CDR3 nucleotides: TGTGCCAGCAGCCGGGACAGAACCGGGGAGCTGTTTTTT. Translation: CASSRDRTGELFF.

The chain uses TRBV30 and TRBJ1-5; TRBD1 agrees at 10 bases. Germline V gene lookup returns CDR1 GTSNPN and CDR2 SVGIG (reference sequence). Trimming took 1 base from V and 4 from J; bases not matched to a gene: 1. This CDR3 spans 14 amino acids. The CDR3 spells CAWSAGQGNQPQHF. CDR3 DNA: TGTGCCTGGAGTGCGGGACAGGGGAATCAGCCCCAGCATTTT.

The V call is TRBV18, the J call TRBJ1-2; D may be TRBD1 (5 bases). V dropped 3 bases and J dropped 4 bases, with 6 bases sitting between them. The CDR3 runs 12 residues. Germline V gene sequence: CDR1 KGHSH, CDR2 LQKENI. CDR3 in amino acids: CASSPGGYGYTF. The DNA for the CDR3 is TGTGCCAGCTCACCTGGGGGCTATGGCTACACCTTC.

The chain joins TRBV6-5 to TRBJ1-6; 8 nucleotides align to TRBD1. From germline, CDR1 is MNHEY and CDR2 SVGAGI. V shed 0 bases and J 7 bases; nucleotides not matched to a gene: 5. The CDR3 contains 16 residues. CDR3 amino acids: CASSYSRDRGNSPLHF. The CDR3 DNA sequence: TGTGCCAGCAGTTACTCTAGAGACAGGGGAAATTCACCCCTCCACTTT.

The CDR3 coding sequence is TGTGCCACCAGCAAGGGACAGGGGGCGGTTGGAAACACCATATATTTT. Translated, it gives CATSKGQGAVGNTIYF. This chain connects TRBV15 to TRBJ1-3; 12 bases are a match to TRBD1. The CDR3 extends over 16 amino acids. Germline V gives CDR1 LNHNV, CDR2 YYDKDF (reference sequence). The junction had 4 bases not matched to a gene; V was cut back by 4 bases and J by 3 bases. Filled out from reference TRBV15 and TRBJ1-3, the complete variable domain reads DAMVIQNPRYQVTQFGKPVTLSCSQTLNHNVMYWYQQKSSQAPKLLFHYYDKDFNNEADTPDNFQSRRPNTSFCFLDIRSPGLGDTAMYLCATSKGQGAVGNTIYFGEGSWLTVV.

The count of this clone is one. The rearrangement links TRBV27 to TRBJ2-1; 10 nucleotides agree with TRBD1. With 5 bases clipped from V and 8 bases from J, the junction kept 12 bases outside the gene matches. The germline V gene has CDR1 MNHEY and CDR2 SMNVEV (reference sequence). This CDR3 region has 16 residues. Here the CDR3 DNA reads TGTGCCAGCAGTCCCCTACCGGGACAGGGGATCGATGAGCAGTTCTTC. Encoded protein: CASSPLPGQGIDEQFF.